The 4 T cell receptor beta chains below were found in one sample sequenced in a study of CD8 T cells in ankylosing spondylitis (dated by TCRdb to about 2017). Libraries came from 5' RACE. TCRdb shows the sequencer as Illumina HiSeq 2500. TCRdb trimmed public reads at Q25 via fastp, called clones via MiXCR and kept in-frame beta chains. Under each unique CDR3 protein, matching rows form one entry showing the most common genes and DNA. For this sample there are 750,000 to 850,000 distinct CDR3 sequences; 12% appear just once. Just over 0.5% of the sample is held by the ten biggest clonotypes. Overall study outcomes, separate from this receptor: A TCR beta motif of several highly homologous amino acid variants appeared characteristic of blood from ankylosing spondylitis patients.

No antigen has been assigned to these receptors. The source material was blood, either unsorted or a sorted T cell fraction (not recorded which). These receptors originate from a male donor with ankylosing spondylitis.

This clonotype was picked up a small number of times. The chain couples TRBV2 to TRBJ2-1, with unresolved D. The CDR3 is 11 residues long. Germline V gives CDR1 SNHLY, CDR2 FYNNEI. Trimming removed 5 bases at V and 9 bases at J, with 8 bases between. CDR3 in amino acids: CASSKESEQFF. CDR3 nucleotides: TGTGCCAGCAGTAAGGAGAGTGAGCAGTTCTTC.

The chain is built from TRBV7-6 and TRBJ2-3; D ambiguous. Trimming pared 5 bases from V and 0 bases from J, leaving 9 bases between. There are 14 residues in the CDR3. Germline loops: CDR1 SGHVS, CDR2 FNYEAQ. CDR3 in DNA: TGTGCCAGCAGCCGCAGGACGAGCACAGATACGCAGTATTTT. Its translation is CASSRRTSTDTQYF.

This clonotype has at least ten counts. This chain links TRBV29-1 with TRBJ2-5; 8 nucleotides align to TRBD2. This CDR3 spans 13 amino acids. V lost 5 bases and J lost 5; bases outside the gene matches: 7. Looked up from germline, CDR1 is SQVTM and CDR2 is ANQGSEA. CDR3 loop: CSVRAGVSETQYF. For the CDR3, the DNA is TGCAGCGTTAGAGCGGGAGTGTCTGAGACCCAGTACTTC.

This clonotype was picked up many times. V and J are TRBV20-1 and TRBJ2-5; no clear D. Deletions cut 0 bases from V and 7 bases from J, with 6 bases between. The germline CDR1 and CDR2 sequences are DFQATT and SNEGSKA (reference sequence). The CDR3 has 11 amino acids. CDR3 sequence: CSARDLMTQYF. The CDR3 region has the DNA TGCAGTGCTAGAGATCTTATGACCCAGTACTTC.